The entry that follows covers one TCR beta chain sequence. Other DNA sequences from this sample encode an identical CDR3 as well. Approximately 98 million PBMCs went into genomic DNA for unsorted samples. This sample stems from a study of shared clonotypes between healthy human individuals. Produced via immunoSEQ multiplex PCR; TCRdb's table is partial and in-frame only. The sample consists of 400,000 to 600,000 clones, more than 75% of them appearing once. CDR1 and CDR2 from the germline V gene are MDHEN and SYDVKM. The CDR3 contains 15 residues. Trimming took 3 bases from V and 3 from J, leaving 12 bases between them.

The specimen sequenced was PBMCs. The rearrangement links TRBV28 to TRBJ2-1; D ambiguous. This TCR derives from a woman aged 40 to 50 in good health. Some clones in this sample may be carry-over from other donors' samples. In nucleotides, the CDR3 is TGTGCCAGCAGTTTGGGATCCCGGGTCTACAATGAGCAGTTCTTC. Amino acid sequence: CASSLGSRVYNEQFF.